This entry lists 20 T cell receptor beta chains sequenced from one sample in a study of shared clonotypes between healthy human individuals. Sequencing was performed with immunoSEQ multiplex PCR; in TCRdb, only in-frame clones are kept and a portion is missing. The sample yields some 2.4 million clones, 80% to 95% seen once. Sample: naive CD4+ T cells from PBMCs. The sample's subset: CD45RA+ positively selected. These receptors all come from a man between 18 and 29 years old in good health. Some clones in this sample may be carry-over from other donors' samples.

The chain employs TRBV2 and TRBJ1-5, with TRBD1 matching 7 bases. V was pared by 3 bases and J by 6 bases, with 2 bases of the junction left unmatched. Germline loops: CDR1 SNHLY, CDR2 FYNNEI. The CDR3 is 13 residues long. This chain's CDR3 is CASSDRDSQPQHF. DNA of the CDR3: TGTGCCAGCAGTGACCGGGACAGTCAGCCCCAGCATTTT. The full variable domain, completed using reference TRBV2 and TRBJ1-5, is EPEVTQTPSHQVTQMGQEVILRCVPISNHLYFYWYRQILGQKVEFLVSFYNNEISEKSEIFDDQFSVERPDGSNFTLKIRSTKLEDSAMYFCASSDRDSQPQHFGDGTRLSIL.

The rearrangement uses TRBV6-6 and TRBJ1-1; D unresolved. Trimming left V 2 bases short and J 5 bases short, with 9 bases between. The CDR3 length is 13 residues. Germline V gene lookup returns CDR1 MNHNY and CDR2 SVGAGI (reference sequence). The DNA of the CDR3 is TGTGCCAGCAGTTACGGCAGCCGAACTGAAGCTTTCTTT. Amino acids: CASSYGSRTEAFF.

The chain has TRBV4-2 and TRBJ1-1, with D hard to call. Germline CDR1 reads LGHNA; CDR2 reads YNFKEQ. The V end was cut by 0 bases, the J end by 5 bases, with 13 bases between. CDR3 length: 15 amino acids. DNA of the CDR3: TGTGCCAGCAGCCAAGATCTGCGCGGTGATACTGAAGCTTTCTTT. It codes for CASSQDLRGDTEAFF.

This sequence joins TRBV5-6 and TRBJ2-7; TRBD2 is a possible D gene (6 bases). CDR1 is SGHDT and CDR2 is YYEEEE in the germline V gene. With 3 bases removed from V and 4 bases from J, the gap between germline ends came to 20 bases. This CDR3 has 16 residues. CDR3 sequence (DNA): TGTGCCAGCAGCTCGTGGGGGGACCAAGCCCTGTACGAGCAGTACTTC. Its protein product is CASSSWGDQALYEQYF.

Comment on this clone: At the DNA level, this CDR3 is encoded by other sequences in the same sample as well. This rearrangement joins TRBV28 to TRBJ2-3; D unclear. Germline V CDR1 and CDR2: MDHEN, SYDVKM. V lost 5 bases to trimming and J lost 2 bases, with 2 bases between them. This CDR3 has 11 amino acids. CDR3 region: CASSTTDTQYF. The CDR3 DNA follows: TGTGCCAGCAGTACCACAGATACGCAGTATTTT.

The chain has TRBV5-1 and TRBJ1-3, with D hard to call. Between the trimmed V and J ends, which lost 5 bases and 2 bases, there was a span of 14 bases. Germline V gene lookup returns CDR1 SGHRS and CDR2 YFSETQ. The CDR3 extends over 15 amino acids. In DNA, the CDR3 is TGCGCCAGCAGGATAGGGAGAGGGACTGGAAACACCATATATTTT. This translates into CASRIGRGTGNTIYF.

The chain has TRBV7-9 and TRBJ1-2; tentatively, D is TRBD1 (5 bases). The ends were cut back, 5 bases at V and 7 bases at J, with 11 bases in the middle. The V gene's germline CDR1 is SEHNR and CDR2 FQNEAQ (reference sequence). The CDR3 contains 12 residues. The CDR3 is CASSARDGGYTF. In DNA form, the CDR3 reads TGTGCCAGCAGCGCCAGGGATGGTGGCTACACCTTC.

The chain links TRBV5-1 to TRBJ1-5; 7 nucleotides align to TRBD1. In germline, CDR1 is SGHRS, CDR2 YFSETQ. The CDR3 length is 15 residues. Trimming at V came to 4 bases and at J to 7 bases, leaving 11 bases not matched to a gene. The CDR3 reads CASSPTGQDGQPQHF. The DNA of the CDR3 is TGCGCCAGCAGCCCCACCGGACAGGATGGACAGCCCCAGCATTTT.

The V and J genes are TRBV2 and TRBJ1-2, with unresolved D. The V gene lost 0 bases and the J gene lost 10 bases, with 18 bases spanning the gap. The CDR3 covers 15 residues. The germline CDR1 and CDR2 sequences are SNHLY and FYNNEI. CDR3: CASSEALGSPMDYTF. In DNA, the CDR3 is TGTGCCAGCAGTGAAGCGCTTGGCTCCCCTATGGACTACACCTTC.

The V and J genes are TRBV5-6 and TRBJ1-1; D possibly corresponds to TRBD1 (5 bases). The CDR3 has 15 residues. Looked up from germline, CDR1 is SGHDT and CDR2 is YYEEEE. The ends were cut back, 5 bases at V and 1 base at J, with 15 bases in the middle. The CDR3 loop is CASSLPGRWNTEAFF. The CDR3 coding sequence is TGTGCCAGCAGTCTCCCGGGACGGTGGAACACTGAAGCTTTCTTT.

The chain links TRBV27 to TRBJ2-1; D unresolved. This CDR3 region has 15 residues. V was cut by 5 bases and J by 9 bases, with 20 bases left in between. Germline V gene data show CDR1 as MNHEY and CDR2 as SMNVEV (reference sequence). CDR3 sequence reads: CASSQKQPAQFEQFF. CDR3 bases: TGTGCCAGCAGTCAAAAACAACCGGCACAGTTTGAGCAGTTCTTC.

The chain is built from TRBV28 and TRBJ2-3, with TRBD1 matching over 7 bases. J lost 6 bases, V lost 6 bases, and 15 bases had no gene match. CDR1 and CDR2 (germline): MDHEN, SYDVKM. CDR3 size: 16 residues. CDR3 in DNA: TGTGCCAGCAGCTCCCCGGGTGAGGGGGCAAGGGATACGCAGTATTTT. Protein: CASSSPGEGARDTQYF.

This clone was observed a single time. CDR3: CASSRIGISRDEQFF. DNA of the CDR3: TGCGCCAGCAGCCGAATCGGGATATCGCGCGATGAGCAGTTCTTC. The V gene is TRBV4-1, the J gene TRBJ2-1; a weak D match, TRBD2 (5 bases). In germline, CDR1 is MGHRA, CDR2 YSYEKL. The CDR3 is 15 amino acids. The germline V and J ends were trimmed by 4 bases and 8 bases, with 18 bases remaining between them.

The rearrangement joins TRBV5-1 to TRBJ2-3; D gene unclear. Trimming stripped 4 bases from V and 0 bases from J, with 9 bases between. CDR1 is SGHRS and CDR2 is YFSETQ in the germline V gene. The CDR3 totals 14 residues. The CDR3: CASSARASTDTQYF. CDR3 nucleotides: TGCGCCAGCAGCGCGCGAGCGAGCACAGATACGCAGTATTTT.

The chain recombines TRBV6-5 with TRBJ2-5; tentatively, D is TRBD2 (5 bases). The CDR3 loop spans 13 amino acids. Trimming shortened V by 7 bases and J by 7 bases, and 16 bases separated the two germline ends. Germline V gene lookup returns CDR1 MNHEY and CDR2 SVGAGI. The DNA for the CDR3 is TGTGCCAGCAAGGACTCTTACGGCAGGACCCAGTACTTC. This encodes CASKDSYGRTQYF.

Here the CDR3 reads CASSVKLQRGFF. DNA of the CDR3: TGTGCCAGCAGTGTGAAGCTCCAGCGTGGGTTCTTC. V gene TRBV6-1 combines with J gene TRBJ2-1; D call uncertain. V shed 4 bases and J shed 15 bases, with 16 bases lying between them. The length of the CDR3 is 12 residues. The V gene's germline CDR1 is MNHNS and CDR2 SASEGT.

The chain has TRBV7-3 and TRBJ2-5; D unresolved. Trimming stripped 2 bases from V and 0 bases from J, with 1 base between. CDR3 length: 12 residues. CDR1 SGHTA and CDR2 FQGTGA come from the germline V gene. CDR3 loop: CASSLDQETQYF. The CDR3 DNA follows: TGTGCCAGCAGCTTAGACCAAGAGACCCAGTACTTC.

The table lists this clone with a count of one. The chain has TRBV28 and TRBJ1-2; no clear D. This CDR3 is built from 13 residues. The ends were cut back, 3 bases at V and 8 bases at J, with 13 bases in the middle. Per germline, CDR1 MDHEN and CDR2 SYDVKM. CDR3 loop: CASSFSGVEGYTF. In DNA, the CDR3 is TGTGCCAGCAGTTTTTCGGGAGTCGAGGGCTACACCTTC.

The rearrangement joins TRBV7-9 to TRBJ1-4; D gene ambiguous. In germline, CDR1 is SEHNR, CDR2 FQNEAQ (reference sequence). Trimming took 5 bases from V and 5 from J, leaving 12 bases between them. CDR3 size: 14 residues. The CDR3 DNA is TGTGCCAGCAGCCCAGGTACGGGGAATGAAAAACTGTTTTTT. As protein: CASSPGTGNEKLFF.

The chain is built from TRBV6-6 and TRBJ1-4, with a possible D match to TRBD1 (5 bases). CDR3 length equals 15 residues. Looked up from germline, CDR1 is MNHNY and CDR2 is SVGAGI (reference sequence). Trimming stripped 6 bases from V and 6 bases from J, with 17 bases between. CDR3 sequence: CASRLGELRDEKLFF. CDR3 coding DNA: TGTGCCAGCAGGTTAGGGGAATTAAGGGATGAAAAACTGTTTTTT.